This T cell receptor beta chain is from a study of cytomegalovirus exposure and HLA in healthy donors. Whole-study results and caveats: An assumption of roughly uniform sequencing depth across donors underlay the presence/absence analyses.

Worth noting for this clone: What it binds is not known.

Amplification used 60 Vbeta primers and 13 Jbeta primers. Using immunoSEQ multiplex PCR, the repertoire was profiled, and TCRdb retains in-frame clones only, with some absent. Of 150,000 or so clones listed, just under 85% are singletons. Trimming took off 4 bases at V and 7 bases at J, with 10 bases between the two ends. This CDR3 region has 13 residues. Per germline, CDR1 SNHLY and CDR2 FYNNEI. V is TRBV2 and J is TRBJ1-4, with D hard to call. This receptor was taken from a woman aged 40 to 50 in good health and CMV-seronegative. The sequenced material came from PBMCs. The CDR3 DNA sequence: TGTGCCAGCAGTGGGCAAGCGGGTGAAAAACTGTTTTTT. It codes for CASSGQAGEKLFF.